One sample yielded the 29 T cell receptor beta chains listed below, sequenced in a study of blood T cell repertoires in COVID-19. Generated by immunoSEQ multiplex PCR, the TCRdb table keeps only in-frame clones and is missing some. Altogether around 190,000 clones are present, roughly 84% being singletons, with the ten largest covering over 10%. Sequencing was done on a sample of peripheral blood. Source of these receptors: a human donor in a cohort sampled during active COVID-19.

V is TRBV14 and J is TRBJ1-1, with a tentative D call TRBD1 (5 bases). The CDR3 has 15 residues. CDR1 is SGHDN, CDR2 FVKESK, per germline. The germline V and J ends were trimmed by 0 bases and 4 bases, with 12 bases remaining between them. CDR3 DNA: TGTGCCAGCAGCCAAGATTTGCCAGGGTCCACTGAAGCTTTCTTT. Encoded protein: CASSQDLPGSTEAFF.

In its sample, this clone was seen once. The gene calls are TRBV11-2 and TRBJ2-7, with D possibly matching TRBD2 (6 bases). Germline CDR1 and CDR2: SGHAT and FQNNGV. Trimming pared 0 bases from V and 2 bases from J, leaving 11 bases between. The CDR3 is 15 amino acids. As DNA, the CDR3 is TGTGCCAGCAGCTTAGAGGGACTCCCACCCTACGAGCAGTACTTC. It specifies CASSLEGLPPYEQYF.

This sequence joins TRBV13 and TRBJ2-1, with a possible D match to TRBD1 (6 bases). V was pared by 2 bases and J by 8 bases, with 13 bases between. CDR3 length: 14 amino acids. From germline, CDR1 is PRHDT and CDR2 FYEKMQ (reference sequence). CDR3 nucleotides: TGTGCCAGCAGCTTAATAAACAGGGACGATGAGCAGTTCTTC. As protein: CASSLINRDDEQFF.

The chain combines TRBV6-5 with TRBJ1-6; D is unresolved. V was trimmed by 4 bases and J by 8 bases, leaving 9 bases between them. The CDR3 is made up of 13 amino acids. In germline, CDR1 is MNHEY, CDR2 SVGAGI. The CDR3 nucleotides are TGTGCCAGCAGTTCGCCGGGGTATTCACCCCTCCACTTT. It is translated as CASSSPGYSPLHF.

The J gene is TRBJ1-1, the V gene TRBV5-1; 7 bases agree with TRBD1. V lost 6 bases and J lost 1; bases outside the gene matches: 9. Germline CDR1 reads SGHRS; CDR2 reads YFSETQ. The CDR3 sequence is 15 residues long. The CDR3 reads CASKGQGVANTEAFF. CDR3 sequence (DNA): TGCGCCAGCAAGGGGCAGGGGGTAGCGAACACTGAAGCTTTCTTT.

The rearrangement links TRBV5-5 to TRBJ1-5; 9 bases are shared with TRBD1. J was trimmed by 1 base and V by 4 bases; bases with no gene match: 3. The CDR3 length is 15 residues. Germline CDR1 and CDR2: SGHKS and YYEKEE (reference sequence). The DNA for the CDR3 is TGTGCCAGCAGCCTCACAGGGGGCAGCAATCAGCCCCAGCATTTT. Protein product: CASSLTGGSNQPQHF.

This clone has only one observation. This chain joins TRBV10-3 and TRBJ2-2; D is undetermined. Per the germline V gene, CDR1 is ENHRY and CDR2 is SYGVKD. V was pared by 0 bases and J by 2 bases, with 7 bases between. The CDR3 extends over 15 amino acids. Here the CDR3 reads CAISESHTNTGELFF. The CDR3 DNA reads as TGTGCCATCAGTGAGTCGCACACAAACACCGGGGAGCTGTTTTTT.

The V and J genes are TRBV12-3 or TRBV12-4 and TRBJ2-3; D might be TRBD2 (5 bases). The CDR3 is 11 residues long. Between the trimmed V and J ends, which lost 10 bases and 6 bases, there was a span of 11 bases. The CDR3 loop reads CATGEFDTQYF. DNA for the CDR3: TGTGCCACCGGGGAGTTCGATACGCAGTATTTT.

This clone was detected only once. One end of the junction varies from germline; a read error may be responsible. V is TRBV6-5 and J is TRBJ2-5, with D tentatively TRBD1 (5 bases). The CDR3 sequence is 13 residues long. Germline V gene lookup returns CDR1 MNHEY and CDR2 SVGAGI. The CDR3 here is CASTRVLGETQYF. The CDR3 nucleotides are TGTGCAAGCACCAGGGTTCTCGGGGAGACCCAGTACTTC.

The V call is TRBV7-9, the J call TRBJ2-1; D might be TRBD2 (5 bases). Per germline, CDR1 SEHNR and CDR2 FQNEAQ (reference sequence). V was cut by 5 bases and J by 0 bases, with 11 bases left in between. This CDR3 is built from 15 residues. The CDR3 loop is CASSQSGTSYNEQFF. In DNA form, the CDR3 reads TGTGCCAGCAGCCAGAGCGGAACCTCCTACAATGAGCAGTTCTTC.

There are a few counts of this clone. The chain is built from TRBV18 and TRBJ1-2, with D tentatively TRBD1 (5 bases). V was pared by 6 bases and J by 4 bases, with 15 bases between. CDR3 length equals 14 residues. The V gene's germline CDR1 is KGHSH and CDR2 LQKENI. The CDR3 region is CASSDWGRLYGYTF. The CDR3 nucleotides are TGTGCCAGCTCCGACTGGGGCAGGCTCTATGGCTACACCTTC.

This rearrangement joins TRBV10-2 to TRBJ1-4; D perhaps matches TRBD1 (5 bases). Trimming left V 5 bases short and J 4 bases short, with 11 bases between. The CDR3 sequence is 14 residues long. Germline CDR1 is WSHSY and CDR2 is SAAADI. The DNA for the CDR3 is TGCGCCAGCAGTCCGACAGCCCTTAATGAAAAACTGTTTTTT. Its protein product is CASSPTALNEKLFF.

The chain couples TRBV6-5 to TRBJ2-1; the match to TRBD2 covers 13 bases. This CDR3 comprises 13 residues. Germline V CDR1 and CDR2: MNHEY, SVGAGI. The V segment lost 10 bases and the J segment 6 bases; nucleotides outside the gene matches: 3. The chain's CDR3 is CAIRTSGSNEQFF. Written as DNA, the CDR3 is TGTGCCATCCGGACTAGCGGGAGCAATGAGCAGTTCTTC.

This chain joins TRBV5-1 and TRBJ2-7; the D is unclear. The CDR3 loop spans 12 amino acids. Germline-derived CDR1 and CDR2 are SGHRS and YFSETQ. Trimming took off 3 bases at V and 4 bases at J, with 8 bases between the two ends. The CDR3 region is CASSSVPYEQYF. The CDR3 DNA sequence: TGCGCCAGCAGCTCGGTACCTTACGAGCAGTACTTC.

This chain links TRBV5-5 with TRBJ1-1, with 8 bases fitting TRBD1. Germline V gene sequence: CDR1 SGHKS, CDR2 YYEKEE (reference sequence). The trim removed 0 bases at V and 4 bases at J, leaving 5 bases unmatched. This CDR3 region has 15 residues. CDR3 residues: CASSLAGGDVTEAFF. The CDR3, as DNA: TGTGCCAGCAGCTTGGCAGGGGGCGATGTCACTGAAGCTTTCTTT.

V gene TRBV25-1 combines with J gene TRBJ2-5, with D perhaps TRBD2 (6 bases). CDR1 is MGHDK and CDR2 is SYGVNS in the germline V gene. This CDR3 contains 13 residues. Between the trimmed V and J ends, which lost 6 bases and 4 bases, there was a span of 12 bases. CDR3 region: CASRREVSETQYF. CDR3 in DNA: TGTGCCAGCAGGAGGGAGGTTTCAGAGACCCAGTACTTC.

This sequence joins TRBV28 and TRBJ1-5; D is ambiguous. V was pared by 5 bases and J by 1 base, with 9 bases between. This CDR3 has 14 residues. Looked up from germline, CDR1 is MDHEN and CDR2 is SYDVKM. This CDR3 reads CASSGGRSNQPQHF. Written as DNA, the CDR3 is TGTGCCAGCAGTGGAGGGCGGAGCAATCAGCCCCAGCATTTT.

The V and J genes are TRBV5-1 and TRBJ2-2; TRBD1 might be the D (5 bases). Trimming removed 0 bases from V and 5 bases from J, with 11 bases in between. Germline CDR1 SGHRS, CDR2 YFSETQ. This CDR3 is built from 15 residues. CDR3 protein: CASSLGQGWTGELFF. DNA for the CDR3: TGCGCCAGCAGCTTGGGGCAGGGTTGGACCGGGGAGCTGTTTTTT.

V and J are TRBV18 and TRBJ2-7; D is perhaps TRBD2 (6 bases). Germline-derived CDR1 and CDR2 are KGHSH and LQKENI. Trimming took off 6 bases at V and 0 bases at J, with 18 bases between the two ends. The CDR3 runs 16 residues. The DNA for the CDR3 is TGTGCCAGCTCCCCCCGGGGCGGGGCACACTCCTACGAGCAGTACTTC. Translated: CASSPRGGAHSYEQYF. Together with reference TRBV18 and TRBJ2-7, the CDR3 gives the full variable domain: NAGVMQNPRHLVRRRGQEARLRCSPMKGHSHVYWYRQLPEEGLKFMVYLQKENIIDESGMPKERFSAEFPKEGPSILRIQQVVRGDSAAYFCASSPRGGAHSYEQYFGPGTRLTVT.

The chain carries TRBV5-1 and TRBJ2-1; TRBD2 matches 12 bases. The CDR3 consists of 20 residues. The V gene end was trimmed by 4 bases and the J gene end by 0 bases; junction bases not matched to a gene: 14. CDR1 is SGHRS, CDR2 YFSETQ, per germline. The CDR3 here is CASSGGGLAGSFSSYNEQFF. In DNA form, the CDR3 reads TGCGCCAGCAGCGGGGGAGGACTAGCGGGATCGTTCTCCTCCTACAATGAGCAGTTCTTC.

The CDR3 sequence: CASSLGSSGANVLTF. The CDR3 region has the DNA TGTGCCAGCAGCCTCGGGAGCTCTGGGGCCAACGTCCTGACTTTC. The chain recombines TRBV5-5 with TRBJ2-6; D possibly corresponds to TRBD2 (6 bases). The V end lost 4 bases, the J end lost 0 bases, and 8 bases lay between the germline ends. The length of the CDR3 is 15 residues. Germline V gene lookup returns CDR1 SGHKS and CDR2 YYEKEE (reference sequence).

The chain employs TRBV19 and TRBJ2-7; D ambiguous. The CDR3 totals 14 residues. V lost 3 bases to trimming and J lost 1 base, with 10 bases between them. Germline V CDR1 and CDR2: LNHDA, SQIVND (reference sequence). The CDR3 nucleotides are TGTGCCAGTAGTATGGAGCCGAGGTCCTACGAGCAGTACTTC. Amino acid sequence: CASSMEPRSYEQYF. Filled out from reference TRBV19 and TRBJ2-7, the complete variable domain reads DGGITQSPKYLFRKEGQNVTLSCEQNLNHDAMYWYRQDPGQGLRLIYYSQIVNDFQKGDIAEGYSVSREKKESFPLTVTSAQKNPTAFYLCASSMEPRSYEQYFGPGTRLTVT.

CDR3: CASSTRLNTEAFF. CDR3 in DNA: TGTGCCAGCAGCACCCGGTTGAACACTGAAGCTTTCTTT. The rearrangement uses TRBV28 and TRBJ1-1; D unclear. The germline V gene has CDR1 MDHEN and CDR2 SYDVKM. V lost 6 bases and J lost 0, with 8 bases in between. The CDR3 sequence is 13 residues long.

The chain joins TRBV2 to TRBJ1-2; no firm D call. From germline, CDR1 is SNHLY and CDR2 FYNNEI. The CDR3 covers 13 residues. The V end was cut by 5 bases, the J end by 8 bases, with 15 bases between. The CDR3 nucleotides read TGTGCCAGCAGTTCAAGAGGGTTGGAGGGCTACACCTTC. Encoded protein: CASSSRGLEGYTF.

The rearrangement joins TRBV2 to TRBJ1-5; D is undetermined. The CDR3 covers 16 residues. Trimming removed 2 bases at V and 4 bases at J, with 15 bases between. Germline V lookup: CDR1 SNHLY, CDR2 FYNNEI. The chain's CDR3 is CASSEFGRAANQPQHF. The CDR3 DNA follows: TGTGCCAGCAGTGAATTTGGTCGAGCTGCTAATCAGCCCCAGCATTTT. The entire variable domain, with the rest obtained from reference TRBV2 and TRBJ1-5, is as follows: EPEVTQTPSHQVTQMGQEVILRCVPISNHLYFYWYRQILGQKVEFLVSFYNNEISEKSEIFDDQFSVERPDGSNFTLKIRSTKLEDSAMYFCASSEFGRAANQPQHFGDGTRLSIL.

The V and J genes are TRBV24-1 and TRBJ2-3, with a possible D match to TRBD1 (6 bases). Trimming shortened V by 3 bases and J by 4 bases, and 16 bases separated the two germline ends. The CDR3 spans 16 residues. Germline CDR1 KGHDR, CDR2 SFDVKD. This CDR3 is CATSDEQGRVADTQYF. The DNA for the CDR3 is TGTGCCACCAGTGATGAACAGGGTAGGGTCGCAGATACGCAGTATTTT.

The V gene is TRBV9, the J gene TRBJ2-5; D remains unclear. The CDR3 extends over 16 amino acids. V was pared by 3 bases and J by 4 bases, with 19 bases between. In germline, CDR1 is SGDLS, CDR2 YYNGEE. The CDR3 loop is CASSESPAGAAETQYF. CDR3 coding DNA: TGTGCCAGCAGCGAGAGTCCTGCAGGTGCCGCAGAGACCCAGTACTTC.

This clone was counted a single time. V usage is TRBV28 and J usage is TRBJ2-5; 13 nucleotides match TRBD2. The CDR3 spans 16 residues. Trimming removed 5 bases from V and 0 bases from J; junction bases left unmatched: 3. Germline values: CDR1 MDHEN, CDR2 SYDVKM. The CDR3: CASSSGTSGNQETQYF. CDR3 coding DNA: TGTGCCAGCAGTAGCGGGACTAGCGGGAACCAAGAGACCCAGTACTTC.

Here the CDR3 reads CASSLSFRGEGYTF. The CDR3 DNA follows: TGTGCCAGCAGTTTATCTTTCCGAGGTGAAGGCTACACCTTC. The V gene is TRBV27, the J gene TRBJ1-2; D gene ambiguous. The CDR3 has 14 residues. CDR1 is MNHEY, CDR2 SMNVEV, per germline (reference sequence). The germline V and J ends were trimmed by 0 bases and 8 bases, with 13 bases remaining between them.